In this sample, the clone carrying this T cell receptor beta chain turned up many times. Its specificity is not known. This entry is derived from a study of human T cells and chemical hapten exposure. Study-wide points: Sensitizing to DPC left TCRs with a frequency above 1 in 1000 unaltered.

As to time point: pre-sensitization, week 0. Treatment specified: therapeutic diphenylcyclopropenone sensitization with weekly scalp DPC. The donor pool consisted of alopecia patients aged 18 to 70 years, considered suitable for DPC. TCRdb recomputed calls from the RACE reads with MiXCR, one row per CDR3 protein. The repertoire includes around 95,000 distinct CDR3 sequences, 10% to 13% of them detected once, and 3.1% sits in the top ten. CDR1 is MGHRA, CDR2 YSYEKL, per germline. The CDR3 loop spans 16 amino acids. The germline V and J ends were trimmed by 4 bases and 0 bases, with 16 bases remaining between them.

The chain employs TRBV4-1 and TRBJ2-7, with D uncertain. Sequencing was performed on whole blood, taken in connection with sensitization to the hapten diphenylcyclopropenone (DPC). The sequence derives from a woman aged 60-75 years with alopecia areata. Some clones in this sample may be carry-over from other donors' samples. CDR3 sequence reads: CASSPLDRSFSYEQYF. The CDR3 region has the DNA TGCGCCAGCAGCCCTCTCGACCGGTCTTTCTCCTACGAGCAGTACTTC.